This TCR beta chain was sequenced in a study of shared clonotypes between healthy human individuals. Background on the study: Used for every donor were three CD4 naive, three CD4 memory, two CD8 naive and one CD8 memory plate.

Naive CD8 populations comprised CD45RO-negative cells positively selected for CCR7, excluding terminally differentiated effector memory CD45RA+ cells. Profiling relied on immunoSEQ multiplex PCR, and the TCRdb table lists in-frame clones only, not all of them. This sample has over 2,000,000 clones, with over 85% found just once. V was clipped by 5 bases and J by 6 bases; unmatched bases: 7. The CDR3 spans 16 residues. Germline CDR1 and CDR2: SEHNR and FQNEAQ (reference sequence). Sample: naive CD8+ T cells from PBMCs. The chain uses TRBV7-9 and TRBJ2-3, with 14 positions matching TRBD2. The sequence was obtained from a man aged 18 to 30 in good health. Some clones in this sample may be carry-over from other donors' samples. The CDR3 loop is CASSPRGLAGADTQYF. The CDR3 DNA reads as TGTGCCAGCAGCCCAAGGGGACTAGCGGGAGCGGATACGCAGTATTTT.